One sample yielded the 10 T cell receptor beta chains listed below, sequenced in a study of CD8+ T cells in alopecia areata. After isolation, RNA underwent reverse transcription to generate cDNA as the sequencing template. Here immunoSEQ multiplex PCR was the method, and the copy in TCRdb shows in-frame clones only, minus some. The sample consists of approximately 200,000 clones, approximately 45% of them appearing once. Treatment here: oral pan-JAK inhibitor, 5-10 mg twice daily. The material sequenced was CD4+ T cells sorted from blood, taken at approximately week 36, from a patient treated with tofacitinib. The receptors were sampled from a human donor with alopecia areata.

This clone was recorded a few times. This chain connects TRBV19 to TRBJ2-3; 10 bases are shared with TRBD2. Germline CDR1 reads LNHDA; CDR2 reads SQIVND (reference sequence). J gave up 6 bases and V 1 base, and 4 bases lay outside the gene matches. This CDR3 comprises 15 residues. The CDR3 protein is CASSIGAGGPDTQYF. CDR3 in DNA: TGTGCCAGTAGTATAGGAGCGGGAGGGCCGGATACGCAGTATTTT.

This clone was observed a handful of times. Here the CDR3 reads CASSPSTGKNEKLFF. CDR3 nucleotides: TGTGCCAGCAGCCCCTCGACGGGGAAAAATGAAAAACTGTTTTTT. The J gene is TRBJ1-4, the V gene TRBV13; no reliable D call. The CDR3 runs to 15 residues. In germline, CDR1 is PRHDT, CDR2 FYEKMQ (reference sequence). The V gene lost 5 bases and the J gene lost 5 bases, with 15 bases spanning the gap.

This clone turned up a few times. The chain is built from TRBV15 and TRBJ1-2, with 12 nucleotides matching TRBD1. Trimming at V came to 5 bases and at J to 8 bases, leaving 6 bases not matched to a gene. The V gene's germline CDR1 is LNHNV and CDR2 YYDKDF (reference sequence). This CDR3 contains 14 residues. The CDR3 DNA follows: TGTGCCACCAGCGAGGGACAGGGGGCCCTCGGCTACACCTTC. This encodes CATSEGQGALGYTF. Using reference TRBV15 and TRBJ1-2 for the parts outside the CDR3, the full variable domain is DAMVIQNPRYQVTQFGKPVTLSCSQTLNHNVMYWYQQKSSQAPKLLFHYYDKDFNNEADTPDNFQSRRPNTSFCFLDIRSPGLGDTAMYLCATSEGQGALGYTFGSGTRLTVV.

The CDR3 is CSVRLAGHMNEQFF. The CDR3 nucleotides read TGCAGCGTTCGACTAGCGGGACACATGAATGAGCAGTTCTTC. The V call is TRBV29-1, the J call TRBJ2-1; TRBD2 matches at 11 bases. The CDR3 has 14 residues. Trimming removed 5 bases from V and 7 bases from J; junction bases left unmatched: 7. Germline CDR1 reads SQVTM; CDR2 reads ANQGSEA.

This clone was counted a few times. The V gene is TRBV7-2, the J gene TRBJ2-2; D remains unclear. The CDR3 has 15 residues. In germline, CDR1 is SGHTA, CDR2 FQGNSA. With 5 bases removed from V and 0 bases from J, the gap between germline ends came to 10 bases. The CDR3 sequence: CASSPPGANTGELFF. The CDR3 DNA sequence: TGTGCCAGCAGCCCACCTGGGGCGAACACCGGGGAGCTGTTTTTT.

The chain uses TRBV9 and TRBJ2-5; TRBD2 agrees at 12 bases. Germline V CDR1 and CDR2: SGDLS, YYNGEE. This CDR3 region has 15 residues. J was trimmed by 5 bases and V by 4 bases; bases with no gene match: 6. In DNA, the CDR3 is TGTGCCAGCAGCCAGACCGGGACTAGCGGGGAGACCCAGTACTTC. Protein product: CASSQTGTSGETQYF.

V and J are TRBV5-6 and TRBJ2-5; the D is unclear. The J call may be wrong; the DNA end is better matched by TRBJ2-7. The CDR3 runs to 14 residues. Germline V gene lookup returns CDR1 SGHDT and CDR2 YYEEEE. The CDR3 DNA follows: TGTGCCAGCACCGGTGGTGCGCGCTCCTACGAGCAGTACTTC. Translating it yields CASTGGARSYEQYF.

This clone showed up just a few times. The gene calls are TRBV18 and TRBJ2-7; D unresolved. There are 13 residues in the CDR3. V dropped 0 bases and J dropped 2 bases, with 5 bases sitting between them. Germline V gene sequence: CDR1 KGHSH, CDR2 LQKENI. CDR3 sequence: CASSPPGAYEQYF. DNA of the CDR3: TGTGCCAGCTCACCACCGGGCGCCTACGAGCAGTACTTC.

This chain joins TRBV25-1 and TRBJ2-1; TRBD2 matches 12 bases. The CDR3 runs 16 residues. The J segment lost 10 bases and the V segment lost 3 bases, leaving 10 bases of the junction unmatched. Germline values: CDR1 MGHDK, CDR2 SYGVNS. The CDR3 nucleotides read TGTGCCAGCAGTGACCGAGGACTAGCGGGGTGGGGCGAGCAGTTCTTC. This sequence encodes CASSDRGLAGWGEQFF.

This clone was picked up a small number of times. The chain has TRBV30 and TRBJ2-2, with D tentatively TRBD2 (7 bases). The CDR3 covers 14 residues. V gave up 8 bases and J gave up 1 base, with 14 bases separating them. Germline lookup yields CDR1 GTSNPN and CDR2 SVGIG (reference sequence). The CDR3 DNA reads as TGTGCCCACGAGGGGGGGAAGAACACCGGGGAGCTGTTTTTT. It specifies CAHEGGKNTGELFF.